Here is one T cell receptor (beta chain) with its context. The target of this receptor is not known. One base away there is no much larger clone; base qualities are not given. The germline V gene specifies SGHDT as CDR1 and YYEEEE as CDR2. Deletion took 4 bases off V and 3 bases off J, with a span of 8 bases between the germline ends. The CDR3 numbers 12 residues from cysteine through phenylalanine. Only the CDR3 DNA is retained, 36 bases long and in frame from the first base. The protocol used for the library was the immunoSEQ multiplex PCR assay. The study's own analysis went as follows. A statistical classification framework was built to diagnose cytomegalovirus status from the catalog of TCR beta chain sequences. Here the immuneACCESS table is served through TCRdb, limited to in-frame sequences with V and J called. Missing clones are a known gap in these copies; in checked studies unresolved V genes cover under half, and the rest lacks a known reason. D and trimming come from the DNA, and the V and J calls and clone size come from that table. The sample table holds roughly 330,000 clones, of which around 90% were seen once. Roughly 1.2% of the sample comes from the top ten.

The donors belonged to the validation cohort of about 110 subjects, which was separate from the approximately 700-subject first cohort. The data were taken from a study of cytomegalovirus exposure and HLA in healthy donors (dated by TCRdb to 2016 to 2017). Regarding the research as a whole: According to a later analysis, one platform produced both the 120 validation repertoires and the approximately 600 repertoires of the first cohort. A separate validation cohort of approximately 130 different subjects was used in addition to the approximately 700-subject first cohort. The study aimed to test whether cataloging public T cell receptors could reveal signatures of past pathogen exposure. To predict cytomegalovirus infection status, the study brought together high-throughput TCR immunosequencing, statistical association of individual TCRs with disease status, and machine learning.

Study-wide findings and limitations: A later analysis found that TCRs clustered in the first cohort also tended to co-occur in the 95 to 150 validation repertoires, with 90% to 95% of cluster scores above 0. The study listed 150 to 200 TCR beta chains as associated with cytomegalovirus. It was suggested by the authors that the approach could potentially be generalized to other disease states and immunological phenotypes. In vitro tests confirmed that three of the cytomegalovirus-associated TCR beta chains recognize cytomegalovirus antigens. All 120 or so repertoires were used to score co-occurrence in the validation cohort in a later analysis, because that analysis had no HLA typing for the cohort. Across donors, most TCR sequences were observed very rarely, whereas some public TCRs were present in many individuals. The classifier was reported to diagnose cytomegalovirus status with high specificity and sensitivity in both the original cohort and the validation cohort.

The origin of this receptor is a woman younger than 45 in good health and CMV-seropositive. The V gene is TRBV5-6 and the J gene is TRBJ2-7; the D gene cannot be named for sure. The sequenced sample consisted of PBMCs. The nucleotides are TGTGCCAGCAGCCAGACACACTACGAGCAGTACTTC. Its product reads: CASSQTHYEQYF. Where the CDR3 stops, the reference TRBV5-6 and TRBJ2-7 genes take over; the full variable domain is DAGVTQSPTHLIKTRGQQVTLRCSPKSGHDTVSWYQQALGQGPQFIFQYYEEEERQRGNFPDRFSGHQFPNYSSELNVNALLLGDSALYLCASSQTHYEQYFGPGTRLTVT.